The clone carrying this TCR beta chain turned up a few times. Its antigen is unidentified. This entry belongs to a study of beta chain features in type 1 diabetes. Study-level results: Over-representation of high TCR-expressing cells was a possible consequence of cDNA sequencing.

Using CD45RO/CCR7/CD25/CD127/CD95/CD27, CD4+ naive, central memory, regulatory and stem cell-like memory cells were sorted. Expressed TCRB transcripts were sequenced after all isolated RNA was converted to cDNA. The table came from immunoSEQ multiplex PCR; TCRdb's copy has only in-frame clones and leaves some out. The table lists 300,000 or so clones, 6.5% to 10% of them singletons. Losses at the gene ends were 0 bases for V and 6 bases for J; bases not matched to a gene: 12. The germline V gene encodes CDR1 LNHNV and CDR2 YYDKDF (reference sequence). There are 17 residues in the CDR3. The chain links TRBV15 to TRBJ2-7; 9 positions agree with TRBD2. Sequencing was performed on central memory CD4+ T cells from blood. The sequence derives from a woman between 18 and 30 years old in good health. The CDR3 reads CATSRDYSAGGSFEQYF. CDR3 DNA sequence: TGTGCCACCAGCAGAGATTATTCGGCGGGAGGGTCGTTCGAGCAGTACTTC.